This T cell receptor beta chain comes out of a study of response to subunit inactivated influenza vaccine. One entry per CDR3 protein results from TCRdb running MiXCR on the RT-PCR reads. The sample gives roughly 570,000 distinct CDR3 sequences, around 15% of which show up once; 11% is in the top ten. Study-level findings and limits: Every seasonal influenza vaccination brings in few new T cells, the authors suggested.

Turning to this clonotype: Its specificity is unknown.

The sequence was obtained from a man between 50 and 59 years old who received an inactivated influenza vaccine. The specimen comprised PBMCs from blood, sampled 11 to 12 days after vaccination.

The CDR3, as DNA: TGTGCCAGCAGTTCTATAATGACAGGGGGTTTCTACGAGCAGTACTTC. Its translation: CASSSIMTGGFYEQYF. V usage is TRBV28 and J usage is TRBJ2-7, with 9 bases aligning to TRBD1. Germline CDR1 and CDR2: MDHEN and SYDVKM. The CDR3 is 16 residues long. V shed 4 bases, J shed 3 bases, and the junction held 10 bases outside the gene matches.